The next 29 T cell receptor beta chains were all read from a single sample in a study of a mutant IDH1 vaccine in newly diagnosed glioma (dated by TCRdb to 2020 to 2022). These receptors' targets are unknown. Libraries were made using the immunoSEQ multiplex PCR assay. Here the immuneACCESS table is served through TCRdb, limited to in-frame sequences with V and J called. Missing clones are a known gap in these copies; in checked studies unresolved V genes cover under half, and the rest lacks a known reason. The sample table contains about 120,000 clones; only one count was recorded for roughly nine tenths of them. The biggest ten clones account for 0.5% to 0.65% of the sample. The time point label, as the study defines it: week 11, during vaccination. Each vaccine dose was 300 ug of a 20-mer mutant IDH1 peptide in Montanide, given subcutaneously with topical imiquimod. The sample consisted of PBMCs, taken from a glioma patient whose treatment included an IDH1 peptide vaccine. These receptors were taken from a woman aged 45 to 65 with glioma.

V and J are TRBV2 and TRBJ2-1; the match to TRBD1 covers 8 bases. Germline-derived CDR1 and CDR2 are SNHLY and FYNNEI. The CDR3 runs 14 residues. The junction had 7 bases not matched to a gene; V was cut back by 3 bases and J by 9 bases. This CDR3 reads CASSELTGDREQFF. Here the CDR3 DNA reads TGTGCCAGCAGTGAGTTGACAGGGGATCGTGAGCAGTTCTTC.

The chain uses TRBV5-1 and TRBJ2-7, with D hard to call. V lost 0 bases, J lost 0 bases, and 10 bases lay in between. The CDR3 sequence is 15 residues long. CDR1 and CDR2 (germline): SGHRS, YFSETQ. The CDR3 DNA is TGCGCCAGCAGCTTGGAGGTTGGAACCTCCTACGAGCAGTACTTC. Protein product: CASSLEVGTSYEQYF.

This chain links TRBV9 with TRBJ1-2; 7 bases align to TRBD1. Germline V gene sequence: CDR1 SGDLS, CDR2 YYNGEE. The CDR3 loop spans 15 amino acids. Trimming took 0 bases from V and 4 from J; bases not matched to a gene: 6. CDR3: CASSVEMGQSYGYTF. The CDR3 DNA reads TGTGCCAGCAGCGTAGAGATGGGACAGAGCTATGGCTACACCTTC.

This rearrangement joins TRBV6-5 to TRBJ2-5, with 8 bases identical to TRBD2. There are 15 residues in the CDR3. Trimming cost V 0 bases and J 7 bases; bases outside gene matches: 7. The germline gives CDR1 MNHEY, CDR2 SVGAGI. CDR3 loop: CASSYSAGGGGTQYF. CDR3 in DNA: TGTGCCAGCAGTTACTCTGCGGGAGGAGGAGGGACCCAGTACTTC.

V gene TRBV5-1 combines with J gene TRBJ2-7, with TRBD1 identical over 12 bases. Germline V gene data show CDR1 as SGHRS and CDR2 as YFSETQ. V trimming: 4 bases; J trimming: 5 bases; junction bases outside the gene matches: 7. This CDR3 is built from 15 residues. CDR3 loop: CASSTGTGGADEQYF. The CDR3 nucleotides are TGCGCCAGCAGCACAGGGACAGGGGGCGCGGACGAGCAGTACTTC.

The chain has TRBV4-1 and TRBJ2-5, with 14 bases lining up with TRBD2. The V and J ends lost 2 bases and 5 bases, in that order; junction bases with no gene match: 10. Germline assignment: CDR1 MGHRA and CDR2 YSYEKL. This CDR3 is 18 amino acids long. The CDR3 spells CASSQIPGLAGVEETQYF. CDR3 nucleotides: TGCGCCAGCAGCCAAATTCCGGGACTAGCGGGAGTAGAGGAGACCCAGTACTTC.

The rearrangement uses TRBV27 and TRBJ2-1, with TRBD2 as a possible D gene (6 bases). Germline loops: CDR1 MNHEY, CDR2 SMNVEV (reference sequence). The CDR3 contains 13 residues. Trimming pared 3 bases from V and 8 bases from J, leaving 11 bases between. The CDR3 coding sequence is TGTGCCAGCAGTTTTACTAGCAGTCATGAGCAGTTCTTC. Residues: CASSFTSSHEQFF.

This clone occurred once. The rearrangement uses TRBV16 and TRBJ1-6; the match to TRBD1 covers 9 bases. The CDR3 length is 17 residues. Germline V CDR1 and CDR2: KGHSY, FQNENV. The J segment lost 10 bases and the V segment lost 3 bases, leaving 13 bases of the junction unmatched. The CDR3 sequence: CASSHVPGTGFGSPLHF. The DNA of the CDR3 is TGTGCCAGCAGCCATGTTCCCGGGACAGGGTTCGGGTCACCCCTCCACTTT.

The chain carries TRBV30 and TRBJ2-7; D is ambiguous. The ends were cut back, 6 bases at V and 3 bases at J, with 12 bases in the middle. The V gene's germline CDR1 is GTSNPN and CDR2 SVGIG (reference sequence). CDR3 length: 12 residues. The chain's CDR3 is CACEGQDYEQYF. CDR3 bases: TGTGCCTGCGAAGGGCAAGACTACGAGCAGTACTTC.

The chain employs TRBV15 and TRBJ1-1; TRBD1 might be the D (6 bases). The CDR3 covers 13 residues. The V gene's germline CDR1 is LNHNV and CDR2 YYDKDF (reference sequence). V was cut by 1 base and J by 4 bases, with 7 bases left in between. CDR3 region: CATSRGGGTEAFF. The CDR3 DNA reads TGTGCCACCAGCAGAGGAGGGGGCACTGAAGCTTTCTTT.

J is TRBJ1-5 and V is TRBV4-1; D gene uncertain. Germline assignment: CDR1 MGHRA and CDR2 YSYEKL. The CDR3 spans 13 residues. V shed 4 bases and J shed 2 bases, with 6 bases lying between them. The DNA for the CDR3 is TGCGCCAGCAGCCTAAGGGGCAATCAGCCCCAGCATTTT. Translated, it gives CASSLRGNQPQHF.

The genes are TRBV19 and TRBJ2-2; TRBD1 is a possible D gene (5 bases). Deletions cut 10 bases from V and 2 bases from J, with 11 bases between. CDR3 size: 13 residues. From germline, CDR1 is LNHDA and CDR2 SQIVND (reference sequence). The CDR3 region has the DNA TGTGCCACTGCGGACACAAACACCGGGGAGCTGTTTTTT. Protein product: CATADTNTGELFF. Supplemented by reference TRBV19 and TRBJ2-2, the full variable domain reads DGGITQSPKYLFRKEGQNVTLSCEQNLNHDAMYWYRQDPGQGLRLIYYSQIVNDFQKGDIAEGYSVSREKKESFPLTVTSAQKNPTAFYLCATADTNTGELFFGEGSRLTVL.

This clone has just a few counts. The chain recombines TRBV6-1 with TRBJ2-7; D is possibly TRBD1 or TRBD2 (6 bases each). The CDR3 runs 14 residues. V was cut by 4 bases and J by 4 bases, with 14 bases left in between. Germline CDR1 and CDR2: MNHNS and SASEGT. The CDR3 bases are TGTGCCAGCAGTGGGAGGGGGGCCGGTTACGAGCAGTACTTC. It codes for CASSGRGAGYEQYF.

This chain uses TRBV2 with TRBJ1-2, with D uncertain. Germline V gene sequence: CDR1 SNHLY, CDR2 FYNNEI. The V and J ends lost 3 bases and 13 bases respectively, with 15 bases between them. The CDR3 has 12 amino acids. The CDR3 coding sequence is TGTGCCAGCAGTGAGTCCGGAGGCGTCTTCACCTTC. Its protein is CASSESGGVFTF.

This chain uses TRBV30 with TRBJ2-5; no reliable D call. The germline gives CDR1 GTSNPN, CDR2 SVGIG (reference sequence). Trimming left V 3 bases short and J 7 bases short, with 15 bases between. The CDR3 runs to 13 residues. The CDR3 nucleotides are TGTGCCTGGAGCCCCGTGGGTCCAGGGACCCAGTACTTC. Protein sequence: CAWSPVGPGTQYF.

The chain has TRBV5-1 and TRBJ1-4; D is unclear. Trimming removed 4 bases at V and 5 bases at J, with 12 bases between. From germline, CDR1 is SGHRS and CDR2 YFSETQ. CDR3 length: 14 amino acids. CDR3 sequence (DNA): TGCGCCAGCAGCGGTTCCCAACCCAATGAAAAACTGTTTTTT. This codes for CASSGSQPNEKLFF.

The chain links TRBV7-9 to TRBJ1-1; TRBD1 aligns across 10 bases. Germline V lookup: CDR1 SEHNR, CDR2 FQNEAQ (reference sequence). V was clipped by 4 bases and J by 3 bases; unmatched bases: 5. This CDR3 comprises 15 residues. The CDR3 spells CASSSRGTGDTEAFF. In nucleotides, the CDR3 is TGTGCCAGCAGCTCGAGGGGGACAGGGGACACTGAAGCTTTCTTT. The entire variable domain, with the rest obtained from reference TRBV7-9 and TRBJ1-1, is as follows: DTGVSQNPRHKITKRGQNVTFRCDPISEHNRLYWYRQTLGQGPEFLTYFQNEAQLEKSRLLSDRFSAERPKGSFSTLEIQRTEQGDSAMYLCASSSRGTGDTEAFFGQGTRLTVV.

This rearrangement joins TRBV25-1 to TRBJ2-3; D is possibly TRBD2 (6 bases). The V gene lost 4 bases and the J gene lost 6 bases, with 8 bases spanning the gap. This CDR3 contains 12 residues. CDR1 is MGHDK and CDR2 is SYGVNS in the germline V gene. The CDR3 DNA follows: TGTGCCAGCAGTGGTGGAGGGGATACGCAGTATTTT. This sequence encodes CASSGGGDTQYF.

The chain uses TRBV2 and TRBJ2-2; D gene ambiguous. Germline V CDR1 and CDR2: SNHLY, FYNNEI. V dropped 4 bases and J dropped 6 bases, with 12 bases sitting between them. The CDR3 is 14 amino acids. CDR3 protein: CASSGPARAGELFF. The DNA for the CDR3 is TGTGCCAGCAGTGGGCCAGCCCGGGCCGGGGAGCTGTTTTTT.

This chain links TRBV9 with TRBJ2-1; TRBD2 matches at 11 bases. Germline loops: CDR1 SGDLS, CDR2 YYNGEE. The CDR3 sequence is 16 residues long. V was pared by 0 bases and J by 2 bases, with 1 base of the junction left unmatched. The CDR3 loop reads CASSVGGLAAYNEQFF. CDR3 DNA sequence: TGTGCCAGCAGCGTAGGGGGACTAGCGGCCTACAATGAGCAGTTCTTC.

The rearrangement joins TRBV7-9 to TRBJ2-7; D is possibly TRBD1 (6 bases). The germline V gene has CDR1 SEHNR and CDR2 FQNEAQ (reference sequence). CDR3 length equals 15 residues. Trimming pared 1 base from V and 3 bases from J, leaving 13 bases between. CDR3 coding DNA: TGTGCCAGCAGCTTAGTCCAGGGGACAAACTACGAGCAGTACTTC. It encodes CASSLVQGTNYEQYF.

J is TRBJ2-1 and V is TRBV9; possible D gene TRBD2, 5 bases. Germline CDR1 is SGDLS and CDR2 is YYNGEE. V lost 0 bases to trimming and J lost 8 bases, with 12 bases between them. CDR3 size: 14 residues. The chain's CDR3 is CASSVEGSADEQFF. In DNA, the CDR3 is TGTGCCAGCAGCGTAGAAGGTAGCGCGGATGAGCAGTTCTTC.

The chain is built from TRBV29-1 and TRBJ2-3; possibly TRBD2 for D (6 bases). The CDR3 totals 14 residues. Trimming shortened V by 7 bases and J by 0 bases, and 14 bases separated the two germline ends. In germline, CDR1 is SQVTM, CDR2 ANQGSEA. In DNA form, the CDR3 reads TGCAGCGGGGGAACGGGGGTTAGCACAGATACGCAGTATTTT. Translation gives CSGGTGVSTDTQYF.

This chain links TRBV25-1 with TRBJ2-2; D may be TRBD1 (6 bases). Trimming took off 7 bases at V and 6 bases at J, with 6 bases between the two ends. CDR3 length: 11 residues. From germline, CDR1 is MGHDK and CDR2 SYGVNS. This chain's CDR3 is CASTGAGELFF. CDR3 DNA: TGTGCCAGCACAGGGGCCGGGGAGCTGTTTTTT.

V usage is TRBV25-1 and J usage is TRBJ1-2, with 11 bases fitting TRBD1. Germline V gene lookup returns CDR1 MGHDK and CDR2 SYGVNS. Trimming took 6 bases from V and 6 from J; bases not matched to a gene: 9. This CDR3 has 15 residues. Here the CDR3 reads CASREAGQGADGYTF. DNA for the CDR3: TGTGCCAGCAGGGAAGCCGGACAGGGGGCGGATGGCTACACCTTC.

This clone came up a few times. This chain links TRBV9 with TRBJ1-3, with a possible D match to TRBD1 (5 bases). The CDR3 length is 16 residues. Trimming took off 4 bases at V and 2 bases at J, with 16 bases between the two ends. Germline values: CDR1 SGDLS, CDR2 YYNGEE. The CDR3 DNA follows: TGTGCCAGCAGCAACCGACAGCAAGGGACTGGAAACACCATATATTTT. Translating gives CASSNRQQGTGNTIYF.

The rearrangement uses TRBV10-3 and TRBJ2-7, with TRBD1 matching over 8 bases. V was clipped by 9 bases and J by 6 bases; unmatched bases: 10. Looked up from germline, CDR1 is ENHRY and CDR2 is SYGVKD. The CDR3 covers 13 residues. CDR3 protein: CAITSDRVGEQYF. The CDR3 nucleotides read TGTGCCATTACATCGGACAGGGTGGGCGAGCAGTACTTC.

The genes are TRBV7-6 and TRBJ1-5; TRBD1 is a possible D gene (5 bases). There are 15 residues in the CDR3. With 0 bases removed from V and 3 bases from J, the gap between germline ends came to 9 bases. The germline V gene encodes CDR1 SGHVS and CDR2 FNYEAQ. CDR3 sequence: CASSLARGVNQPQHF. CDR3 DNA: TGTGCCAGCAGCTTAGCGAGAGGGGTCAATCAGCCCCAGCATTTT.

This sequence joins TRBV14 and TRBJ2-3; 7 bases are a match to TRBD2. The CDR3 consists of 15 residues. J lost 5 bases, V lost 1 base, and 6 bases had no gene match. CDR1 is SGHDN and CDR2 is FVKESK in the germline V gene. CDR3 amino acids: CASSQASTSEDTQYF. CDR3 nucleotide sequence: TGTGCCAGCAGCCAAGCGAGTACTAGCGAAGATACGCAGTATTTT.